The 5 T cell receptor beta chains given below trace back to one sample, sequenced in a study of T-cell reconstitution after alpha-beta-depleted transplantation in children. Library preparation (for TCRbeta) was performed with unique molecular identifiers. TCRdb reprocessed the PCR reads via MiXCR and lists one record per CDR3 protein. The data hold about 1,000,000 distinct CDR3 sequences, with about 29% observed a single time. The source material was PBMCs, mostly from graft donor cells, sampled 360 days after TCRalphabeta/CD19-depleted stem cell transplant. The receptors derive from a boy less than two years old who had a stem cell transplant for SCID, so the T cells may come from the graft donor.

V and J are TRBV29-1 and TRBJ2-3; 7 positions match TRBD1. CDR3 length: 13 amino acids. CDR1 is SQVTM and CDR2 is ANQGSEA in the germline V gene. V lost 7 bases and J lost 4; bases outside the gene matches: 8. For the CDR3, the DNA is TGCAGCGGGCACAGGGGTTTGGCAGATACGCAGTATTTT. It is translated as CSGHRGLADTQYF.

The rearrangement uses TRBV2 and TRBJ2-1; D possibly uses TRBD1 or TRBD2 (5 bases each). The V end lost 10 bases, the J end lost 1 base, and 17 bases lay between the germline ends. This CDR3 has 15 amino acids. Germline V lookup: CDR1 SNHLY, CDR2 FYNNEI. CDR3 sequence: CAIQTGLGSYNEQFF. The CDR3 DNA reads as TGTGCCATCCAAACGGGGCTAGGGTCCTACAATGAGCAGTTCTTC.

The genes are TRBV20-1 and TRBJ2-3, with D tentatively TRBD2 (6 bases). Germline V CDR1 and CDR2: DFQATT, SNEGSKA (reference sequence). The CDR3 sequence is 16 residues long. V dropped 0 bases and J dropped 3 bases, with 16 bases sitting between them. CDR3 bases: TGCAGTGCTAGAGATCTCCTTATAGGAGGGACAGATACGCAGTATTTT. It yields the protein CSARDLLIGGTDTQYF.

The V and J genes are TRBV6-5 and TRBJ1-4, with unresolved D. This CDR3 contains 16 residues. The germline V and J ends were trimmed by 2 bases and 4 bases, with 14 bases remaining between them. The germline V gene encodes CDR1 MNHEY and CDR2 SVGAGI. The CDR3 reads CASSYRPSQSNEKLFF. The CDR3 DNA sequence: TGTGCCAGCAGTTACAGGCCGTCCCAGAGTAATGAAAAACTGTTTTTT.

The chain couples TRBV3-1 to TRBJ2-3; 8 bases align to TRBD2. CDR1 and CDR2 from the germline V gene are LGHDT and YNNKEL (reference sequence). With 4 bases clipped from V and 0 bases from J, the junction kept 3 bases outside the gene matches. This CDR3 region has 15 residues. CDR3 nucleotide sequence: TGTGCCAGCAGCCGGGGACTAGTTAGCACAGATACGCAGTATTTT. Translating it yields CASSRGLVSTDTQYF.